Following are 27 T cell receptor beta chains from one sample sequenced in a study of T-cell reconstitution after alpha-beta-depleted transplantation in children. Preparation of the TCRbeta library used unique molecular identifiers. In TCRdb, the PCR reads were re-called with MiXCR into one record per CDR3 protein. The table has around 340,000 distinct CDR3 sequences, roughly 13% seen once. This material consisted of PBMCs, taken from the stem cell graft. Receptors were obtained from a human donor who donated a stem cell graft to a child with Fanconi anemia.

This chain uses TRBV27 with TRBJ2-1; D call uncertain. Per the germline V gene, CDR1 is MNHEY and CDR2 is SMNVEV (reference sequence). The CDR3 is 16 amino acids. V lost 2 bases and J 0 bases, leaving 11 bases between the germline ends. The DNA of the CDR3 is TGTGCCAGCAGTTTAATAGTCTCAAGCTCCTACAATGAGCAGTTCTTC. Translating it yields CASSLIVSSSYNEQFF.

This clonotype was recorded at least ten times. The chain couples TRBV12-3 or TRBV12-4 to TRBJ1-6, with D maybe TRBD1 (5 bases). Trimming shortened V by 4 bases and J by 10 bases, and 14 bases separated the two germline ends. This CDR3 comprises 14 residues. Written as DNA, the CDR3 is TGTGCCAGCAGTTCTCAGGGTAATGGATCACCCCTCCACTTT. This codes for CASSSQGNGSPLHF.

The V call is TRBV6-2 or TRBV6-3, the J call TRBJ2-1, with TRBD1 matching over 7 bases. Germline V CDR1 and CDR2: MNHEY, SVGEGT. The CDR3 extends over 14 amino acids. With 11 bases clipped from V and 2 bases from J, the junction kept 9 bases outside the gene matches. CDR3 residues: CAAKKQGAYNEQFF. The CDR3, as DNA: TGTGCCGCGAAAAAGCAGGGGGCCTACAATGAGCAGTTCTTC.

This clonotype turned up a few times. CDR3 sequence: CASTIYSSSNQPQHF. CDR3 nucleotide sequence: TGTGCCAGCACTATTTACAGTAGTAGCAATCAGCCCCAGCATTTT. This sequence joins TRBV6-1 and TRBJ1-5, with D hard to call. CDR3 length: 15 residues. CDR1 MNHNS and CDR2 SASEGT come from the germline V gene. V was trimmed by 7 bases and J by 0 bases, leaving 13 bases between them.

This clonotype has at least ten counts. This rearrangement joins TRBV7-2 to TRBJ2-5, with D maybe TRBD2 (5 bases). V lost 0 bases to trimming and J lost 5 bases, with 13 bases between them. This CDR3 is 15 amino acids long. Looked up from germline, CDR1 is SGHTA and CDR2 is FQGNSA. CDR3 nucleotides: TGTGCCAGCAGCTTAGCTTTCACGGGATGGGAGACCCAGTACTTC. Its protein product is CASSLAFTGWETQYF.

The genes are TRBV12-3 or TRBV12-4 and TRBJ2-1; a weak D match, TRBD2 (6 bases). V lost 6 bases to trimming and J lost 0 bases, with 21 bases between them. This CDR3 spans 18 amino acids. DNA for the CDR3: TGTGCCAGCAGCTTACAAGGACTACCGGGGAGCTCCTACAATGAGCAGTTCTTC. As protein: CASSLQGLPGSSYNEQFF.

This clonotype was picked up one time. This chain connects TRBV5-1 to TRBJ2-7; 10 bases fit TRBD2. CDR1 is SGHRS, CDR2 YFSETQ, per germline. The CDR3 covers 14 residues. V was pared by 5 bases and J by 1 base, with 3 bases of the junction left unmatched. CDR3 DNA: TGCGCCAGCAGTTATAGCGGGGGGTCCTACGAGCAGTACTTC. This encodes CASSYSGGSYEQYF.

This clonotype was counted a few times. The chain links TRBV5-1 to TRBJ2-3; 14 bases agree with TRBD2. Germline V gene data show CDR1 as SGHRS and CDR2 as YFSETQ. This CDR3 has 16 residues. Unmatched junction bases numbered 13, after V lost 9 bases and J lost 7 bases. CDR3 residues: CATSLGLAGGVYTQYF. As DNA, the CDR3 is TGCGCCACCTCGCTAGGACTAGCGGGGGGCGTGTATACGCAGTATTTT. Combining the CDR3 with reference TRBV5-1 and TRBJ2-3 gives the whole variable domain KAGVTQTPRYLIKTRGQQVTLSCSPISGHRSVSWYQQTPGQGLQFLFEYFSETQRNKGNFPGRFSGRQFSNSRSEMNVSTLELGDSALYLCATSLGLAGGVYTQYFGPGTRLTVL.

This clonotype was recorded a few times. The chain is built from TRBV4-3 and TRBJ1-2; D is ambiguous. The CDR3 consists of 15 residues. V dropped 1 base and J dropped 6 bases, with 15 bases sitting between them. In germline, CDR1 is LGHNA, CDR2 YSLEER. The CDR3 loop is CASSQVIQTVNGYTF. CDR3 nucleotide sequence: TGCGCCAGCAGCCAAGTAATACAGACTGTTAATGGCTACACCTTC.

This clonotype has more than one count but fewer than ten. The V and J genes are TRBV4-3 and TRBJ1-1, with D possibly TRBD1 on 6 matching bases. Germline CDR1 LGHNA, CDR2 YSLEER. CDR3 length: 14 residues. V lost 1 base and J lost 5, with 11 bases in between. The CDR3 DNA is TGCGCCAGCAGCCAAGGGGGGCCGTGGACTGAAGCTTTCTTT. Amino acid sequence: CASSQGGPWTEAFF.

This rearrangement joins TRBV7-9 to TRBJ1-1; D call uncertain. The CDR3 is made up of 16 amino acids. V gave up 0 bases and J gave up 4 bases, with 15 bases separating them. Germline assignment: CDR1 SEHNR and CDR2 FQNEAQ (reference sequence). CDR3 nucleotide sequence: TGTGCCAGCAGCTTAGCGCAGCCCGGGTCGGGCACTGAAGCTTTCTTT. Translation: CASSLAQPGSGTEAFF.

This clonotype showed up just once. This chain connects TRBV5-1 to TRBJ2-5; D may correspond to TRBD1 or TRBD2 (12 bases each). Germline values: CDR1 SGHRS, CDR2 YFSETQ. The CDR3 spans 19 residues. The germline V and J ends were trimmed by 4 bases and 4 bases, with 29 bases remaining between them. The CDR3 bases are TGCGCCAGCAGCCGTGGGACAGGGGGCACACTAGCGGGGGGAGAGACCCAGTACTTC. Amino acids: CASSRGTGGTLAGGETQYF.

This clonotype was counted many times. CDR3 nucleotides: TGTGCCAGCAGCTTAGTGGGGTACACTGAAGCTTTCTTT. This sequence encodes CASSLVGYTEAFF. The V gene is TRBV7-9, the J gene TRBJ1-1; D unresolved. This CDR3 spans 13 amino acids. Trimming pared 1 base from V and 3 bases from J, leaving 6 bases between. Germline assignment: CDR1 SEHNR and CDR2 FQNEAQ (reference sequence).

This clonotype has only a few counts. The CDR3 DNA reads as TGCGCCAGCAGCTCAGACCAAGGAATTTCGGGCTACACCTTC. It encodes CASSSDQGISGYTF. The rearrangement joins TRBV5-1 to TRBJ1-2; D unclear. This CDR3 region has 14 residues. V was shortened by 3 bases and J by 8 bases, with 17 bases between the two germline ends. Per the germline V gene, CDR1 is SGHRS and CDR2 is YFSETQ.

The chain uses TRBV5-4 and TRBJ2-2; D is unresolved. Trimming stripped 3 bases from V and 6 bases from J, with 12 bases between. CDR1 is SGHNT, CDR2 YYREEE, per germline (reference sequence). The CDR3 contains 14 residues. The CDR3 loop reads CASSSQVSPGELFF. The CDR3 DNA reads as TGTGCCAGCAGCTCCCAGGTTAGCCCCGGGGAGCTGTTTTTT.

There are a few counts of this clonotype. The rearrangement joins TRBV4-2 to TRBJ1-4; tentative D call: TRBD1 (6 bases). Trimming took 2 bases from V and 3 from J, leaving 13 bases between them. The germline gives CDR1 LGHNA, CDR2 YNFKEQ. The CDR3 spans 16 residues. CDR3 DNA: TGTGCCAGCAGCCAACTAACAGGGAATTCTAATGAAAAACTGTTTTTT. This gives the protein CASSQLTGNSNEKLFF.

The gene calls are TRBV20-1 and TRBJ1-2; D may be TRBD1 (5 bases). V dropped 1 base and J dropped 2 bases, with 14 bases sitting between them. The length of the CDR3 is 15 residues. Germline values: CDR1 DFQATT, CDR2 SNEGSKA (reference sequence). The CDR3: CSARVRGYPNYGYTF. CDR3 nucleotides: TGCAGTGCTAGAGTTAGGGGCTATCCGAACTATGGCTACACCTTC.

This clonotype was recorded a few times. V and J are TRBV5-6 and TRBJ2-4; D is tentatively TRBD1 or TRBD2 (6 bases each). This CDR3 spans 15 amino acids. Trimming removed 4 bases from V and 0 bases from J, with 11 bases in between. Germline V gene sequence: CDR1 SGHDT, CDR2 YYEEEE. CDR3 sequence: CASSPGAGAKNIQYF. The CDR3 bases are TGTGCCAGCAGCCCGGGGGCTGGAGCCAAAAACATTCAGTACTTC.

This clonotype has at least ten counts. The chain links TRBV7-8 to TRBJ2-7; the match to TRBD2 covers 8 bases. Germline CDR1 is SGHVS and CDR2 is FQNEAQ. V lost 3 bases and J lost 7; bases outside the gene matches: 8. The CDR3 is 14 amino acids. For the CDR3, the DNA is TGTGCCAGCAGCTTCCCGGGGGGGACGAGGGAGCAGTACGTC. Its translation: CASSFPGGTREQYV.

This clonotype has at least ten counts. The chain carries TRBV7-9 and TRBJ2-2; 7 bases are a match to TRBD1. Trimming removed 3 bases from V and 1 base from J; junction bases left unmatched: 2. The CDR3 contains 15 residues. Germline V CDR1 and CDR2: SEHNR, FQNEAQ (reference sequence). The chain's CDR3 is CASSLGQLNTGELFF. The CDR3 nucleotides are TGTGCCAGCAGCTTGGGACAGCTGAACACCGGGGAGCTGTTTTTT.

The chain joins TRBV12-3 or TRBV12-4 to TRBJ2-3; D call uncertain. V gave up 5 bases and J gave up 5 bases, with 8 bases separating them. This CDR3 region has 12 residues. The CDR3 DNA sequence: TGTGCCAGCAGTAGAATACAAGATACGCAGTATTTT. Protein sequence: CASSRIQDTQYF.

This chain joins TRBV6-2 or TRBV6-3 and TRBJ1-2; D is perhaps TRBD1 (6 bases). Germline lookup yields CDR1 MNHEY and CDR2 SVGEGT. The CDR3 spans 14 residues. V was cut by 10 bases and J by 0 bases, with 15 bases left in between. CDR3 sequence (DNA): TGTGCCACCGAGGGGGATACGACTAACTATGGCTACACCTTC. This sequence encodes CATEGDTTNYGYTF.

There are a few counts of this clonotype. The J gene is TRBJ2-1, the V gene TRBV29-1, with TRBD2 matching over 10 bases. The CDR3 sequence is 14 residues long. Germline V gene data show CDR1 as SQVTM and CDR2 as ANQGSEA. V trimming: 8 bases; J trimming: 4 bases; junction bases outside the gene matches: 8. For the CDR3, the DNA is TGCAGCACAGAAAGGACTAGCGGTTACAATGAGCAGTTCTTC. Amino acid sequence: CSTERTSGYNEQFF.

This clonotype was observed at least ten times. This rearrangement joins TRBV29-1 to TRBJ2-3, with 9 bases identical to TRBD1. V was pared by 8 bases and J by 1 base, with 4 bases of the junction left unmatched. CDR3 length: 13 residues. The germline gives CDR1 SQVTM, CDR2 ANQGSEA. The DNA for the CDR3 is TGCAGCTCCGGGGACAGGGGCACAGATACGCAGTATTTT. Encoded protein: CSSGDRGTDTQYF.

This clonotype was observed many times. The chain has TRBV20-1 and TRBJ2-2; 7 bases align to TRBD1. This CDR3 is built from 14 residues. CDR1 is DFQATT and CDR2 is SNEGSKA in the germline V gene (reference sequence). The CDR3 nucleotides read TGCAGCGCGACGGGACAGAAGAACACCGGGGAGCTGTTTTTT. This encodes CSATGQKNTGELFF.

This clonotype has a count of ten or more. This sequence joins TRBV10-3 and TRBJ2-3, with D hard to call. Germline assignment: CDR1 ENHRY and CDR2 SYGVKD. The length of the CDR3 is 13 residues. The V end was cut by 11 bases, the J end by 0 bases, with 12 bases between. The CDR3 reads CASHKASTDTQYF. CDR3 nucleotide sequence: TGTGCCTCGCATAAGGCGAGCACAGATACGCAGTATTTT.

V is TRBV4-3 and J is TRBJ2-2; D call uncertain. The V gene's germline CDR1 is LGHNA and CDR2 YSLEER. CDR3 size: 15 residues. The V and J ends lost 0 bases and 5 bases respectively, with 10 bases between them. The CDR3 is CASSQDIRPTGELFF. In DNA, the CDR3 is TGCGCCAGCAGCCAAGATATTAGGCCAACCGGGGAGCTGTTTTTT.